Listed below are T cell receptor beta chains from one sample, sequenced in a study of OX40 agonist ivuxolimab in advanced cancers. Assay used: immunoSEQ multiplex PCR; TCRdb lists only in-frame clones, some missing. Seen here are roughly 66,000 clones, around 83% observed once, and the top ten hold about 0.42%. This specimen consisted of CD4+ or CD8+ T cells sorted from blood, obtained in a trial of the OX40 agonist ivuxolimab. These receptors were collected from an adult with an advanced solid tumor such as melanoma, head and neck, liver or kidney cancer. Both conserved end residues are part of each CDR3. A D gene is named only where the DNA matches it firmly. Size is stated for part of the rows, as once, few or many counts, or as a class when the clone is expanded.

cdr3_length clone_size d_call j_call v_call cdr3_aa cdr3_nt
13 medium-sized - TRBJ1-2 TRBV30 CAWTTGTAYGYTF TGTGCCTGGACTACCGGGACGGCCTATGGCTACACCTTC
17 - TRBD1 TRBJ2-1 TRBV5-6 CASSLISGTAYYNEQFF TGTGCCAGCAGCTTGATCTCCGGGACAGCCTACTACAATGAGCAGTTCTTC
16 - - TRBJ2-7 TRBV5-1 CASSPSVGGNSGEQYF TGCGCCAGCAGCCCATCTGTGGGGGGCAATTCGGGCGAGCAGTACTTC
15 - TRBD1 TRBJ1-4 TRBV19 CASSTGQGSNEKLFF TGTGCCAGTAGTACCGGACAGGGCTCAAATGAAAAACTGTTTTTT
13 - TRBD1 TRBJ1-2 TRBV30 CAWSKGTAYGYTF TGTGCCTGGAGTAAGGGGACAGCCTATGGCTACACCTTC
11 - - TRBJ1-5 TRBV6-1 CASRGGQPQHF TGTGCCAGCAGGGGGGGTCAGCCCCAGCATTTT
14 - - TRBJ1-2 TRBV25-1 CASSESPSLRGYTF TGTGCCAGCAGTGAATCTCCTTCTTTGAGGGGCTACACCTTC
14 - - TRBJ2-2 TRBV9 CASSVHPNTGELFF TGTGCCAGCAGCGTACACCCCAACACCGGGGAGCTGTTTTTT
11 - - TRBJ2-1 TRBV30 CAWSVWREQFF TGTGCCTGGAGTGTCTGGCGGGAGCAGTTCTTC
18 - TRBD1 TRBJ1-3 TRBV7-3 CASSLGPPDRGSGNTIYF TGTGCCAGCAGCTTGGGGCCCCCCGACAGGGGGTCTGGAAACACCATATATTTT
14 - TRBD1 TRBJ2-7 TRBV19 CASSVDRGLGEQYF TGTGCCAGTAGTGTGGACAGGGGGCTGGGAGAGCAGTACTTC
15 - TRBD1 TRBJ2-1 TRBV9 CASSVGDRTYNEQFF TGTGCCAGCAGCGTAGGGGACAGAACCTACAATGAGCAGTTCTTC
17 - - TRBJ1-4 TRBV7-9 CASSLVEPGLPNEKLFF TGTGCCAGCAGCTTAGTCGAACCGGGACTTCCGAATGAAAAACTGTTTTTT
16 medium-sized - TRBJ1-1 TRBV2 CASSAAAHSTNTEAFF TGTGCCAGCAGTGCGGCAGCCCATTCTACAAACACTGAAGCTTTCTTT
13 - - TRBJ2-7 TRBV10-3 CAISAISGYEQYF TGTGCCATCAGCGCGATTTCAGGATACGAGCAGTACTTC
15 once - TRBJ2-4 TRBV5-6 CASSPGTHAKNIQYF TGTGCCAGCAGCCCCGGGACACATGCCAAAAACATTCAGTACTTC
14 - - TRBJ2-7 TRBV5-4 CASSLDPGTPLQYF TGTGCCAGCAGCTTAGACCCCGGGACACCGCTCCAGTACTTC
13 - - TRBJ1-1 TRBV12-5 CASGLAMNTEAFF TGTGCTAGTGGCCTGGCTATGAACACTGAAGCTTTCTTT
13 - - TRBJ1-3 TRBV6-1 CASSEVGFNTIYF TGTGCCAGCAGTGAGGTTGGGTTCAACACCATATATTTT
16 - - TRBJ1-4 TRBV28 CASSLYYGTENEKLFF TGTGCCAGCAGTTTGTATTATGGGACCGAGAATGAAAAACTGTTTTTT
16 - TRBD2 TRBJ2-1 TRBV5-1 CASSRELAGGNNEQFF TGCGCCAGCAGCCGGGAACTAGCGGGAGGTAACAATGAGCAGTTCTTC
15 - - TRBJ2-1 TRBV2 CASKPILLGYNEQFF TGTGCCAGCAAACCTATCCTCCTGGGGTACAATGAGCAGTTCTTC
13 once - TRBJ1-1 TRBV15 CATSRDIHTEAFF TGTGCCACCAGCAGAGATATTCACACTGAAGCTTTCTTT
14 - - TRBJ2-5 TRBV30 CAWSMALIQETQYF TGTGCCTGGAGTATGGCTCTCATCCAAGAGACCCAGTACTTC
14 few - TRBJ1-3 TRBV9 CASSDQVSGNTIYF TGTGCCAGCAGCGATCAGGTCTCTGGAAACACCATATATTTT
14 - - TRBJ2-2 TRBV29-1 CSVGSWSGTGELFF TGCAGCGTTGGGAGTTGGAGCGGAACCGGGGAGCTGTTTTTT
16 - - TRBJ2-3 TRBV4-3 CASSQEGAGGTDTQYF TGCGCCAGCAGCCAAGAAGGGGCAGGGGGCACAGATACGCAGTATTTT
15 - - TRBJ1-1 TRBV6-1 CAISESQDLNTEAFF TGTGCCATCAGTGAGTCTCAGGACCTGAACACTGAAGCTTTCTTT
14 - - TRBJ1-2 TRBV2 CASSDGGLVYGYTF TGTGCCAGCAGTGATGGGGGGCTCGTCTATGGCTACACCTTC
12 - - TRBJ1-1 TRBV7-2 CASSLAEVEAFF TGTGCCAGCAGCTTAGCAGAGGTTGAAGCTTTCTTT
16 - - TRBJ2-2 TRBV7-2 CASSLGGTANTGELFF TGTGCCAGCAGCTTAGGTGGGACGGCTAACACCGGGGAGCTGTTTTTT
14 - - TRBJ1-4 TRBV28 CASRRTAHNEKLFF TGTGCCAGCAGAAGGACGGCGCATAATGAAAAACTGTTTTTT
15 - TRBD2 TRBJ2-7 TRBV2 CASKVGLAARHEQYF TGTGCCAGCAAGGTGGGACTAGCGGCCCGCCACGAGCAGTACTTC
16 - TRBD1 TRBJ1-3 TRBV9 CASSARTGGSGNTIYF TGTGCCAGCAGCGCCAGGACAGGGGGCTCTGGAAACACCATATATTTT
17 - TRBD1 TRBJ1-3 TRBV7-9 CASSYGQGVRSGNTIYF TGTGCCAGCAGCTACGGACAGGGGGTGAGGTCTGGAAACACCATATATTTT
16 - TRBD2 TRBJ2-3 TRBV7-8 CASRWRGSGLADTQYF TGTGCCAGCAGATGGAGGGGTAGCGGGTTGGCAGATACGCAGTATTTT
17 - - TRBJ1-2 TRBV28 CASTSERPRGSKYGYTF TGTGCCAGCACTTCAGAGCGGCCGCGAGGATCCAAATATGGCTACACCTTC
15 - TRBD1 TRBJ2-7 TRBV5-1 CASSERTGVGYEQYF TGCGCCAGCAGCGAAAGGACAGGGGTCGGCTACGAGCAGTACTTC
14 - - TRBJ1-4 TRBV19 CASGISGTNEKLFF TGTGCCAGTGGTATTTCGGGTACTAATGAAAAACTGTTTTTT
12 - TRBD1 TRBJ2-3 TRBV6-1 CASSERQGRGYF TGTGCCAGCAGTGAAAGACAGGGTAGGGGGTATTTT
18 - TRBD1 TRBJ2-3 TRBV4-3 CASSQGPAGQASTDTQYF TGCGCCAGCAGCCAAGGCCCCGCGGGACAGGCAAGCACAGATACGCAGTATTTT
14 - - TRBJ2-2 TRBV5-1 CASSQRGVDGELFF TGCGCCAGCAGCCAACGGGGTGTTGACGGGGAGCTGTTTTTT
15 few TRBD1 TRBJ1-5 TRBV2 CASSGQGGAGQPQHF TGTGCCAGCAGTGGTCAAGGGGGCGCCGGGCAGCCCCAGCATTTT
15 - - TRBJ1-1 TRBV28 CASPGARGMNTEAFF TGTGCCAGTCCGGGCGCGCGGGGGATGAACACTGAAGCTTTCTTT
14 - TRBD2 TRBJ2-3 TRBV7-9 CASSFAGGPDTQYF TGTGCCAGCAGCTTCGCGGGGGGGCCAGATACGCAGTATTTT
16 - - TRBJ2-1 TRBV4-1 CASSHPAGSVYNEQFF TGCGCCAGCAGCCACCCAGCCGGGTCTGTATACAATGAGCAGTTCTTC
13 few - TRBJ1-1 TRBV30 CAWNQRLNTEAFF TGTGCCTGGAATCAGAGGTTAAACACTGAAGCTTTCTTT
14 few - TRBJ2-3 TRBV7-3 CASSPGWEADTQYF TGTGCCAGCAGCCCTGGGTGGGAGGCAGATACGCAGTATTTT